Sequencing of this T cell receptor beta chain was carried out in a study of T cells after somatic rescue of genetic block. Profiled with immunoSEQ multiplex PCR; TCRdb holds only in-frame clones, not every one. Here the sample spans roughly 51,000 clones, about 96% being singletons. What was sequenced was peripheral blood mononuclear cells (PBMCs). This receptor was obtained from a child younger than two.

Here the CDR3 DNA reads TGTGCCAGCAGCAAGTTACCCATCGGGCCAAAAGAGACCCAGTACTTC. As protein: CASSKLPIGPKETQYF. This rearrangement joins TRBV21-1 to TRBJ2-5. TRBV21-1 is a recognized pseudogene. The CDR3 is 16 amino acids.